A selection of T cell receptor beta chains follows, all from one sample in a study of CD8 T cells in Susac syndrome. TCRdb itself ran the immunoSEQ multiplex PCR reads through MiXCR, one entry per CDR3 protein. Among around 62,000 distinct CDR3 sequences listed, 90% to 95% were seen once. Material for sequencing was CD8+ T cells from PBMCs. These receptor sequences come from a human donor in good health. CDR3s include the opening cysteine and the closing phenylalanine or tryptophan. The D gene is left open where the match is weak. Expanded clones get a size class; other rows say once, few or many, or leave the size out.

CATSEHYNEQFF	TGTGCCACCAGTGAGCACTACAATGAGCAGTTCTTC	-	TRBJ2-1	TRBV24-1	-
CASSQGAVRRTGVQYF	TGTGCCAGCAGCCAAGGGGCAGTCCGACGGACGGGCGTGCAGTATTTT	once	TRBJ2-3	TRBV3-1	-
CASSQLKGGTQPQHF	TGTGCCAGCAGCCAACTAAAGGGCGGTACTCAGCCCCAGCATTTT	-	TRBJ1-5	TRBV4-2	-
CASSTDREAPYEQYF	TGTGCCAGCAGCACGGACAGGGAAGCTCCCTACGAGCAGTACTTC	-	TRBJ2-7	TRBV13	TRBD1
CASTGYQETQYF	TGTGCCAGCACGGGGTACCAAGAGACCCAGTACTTC	once	TRBJ2-5	TRBV6-1	-
CASSYGTLELNTEAFF	TGTGCCAGCAGCTATGGGACACTCGAATTGAACACTGAAGCTTTCTTT	-	TRBJ1-1	TRBV28	-
CASSPGDRSYEQYF	TGTGCCAGCAGCCCAGGTGACAGGTCCTACGAGCAGTACTTC	-	TRBJ2-7	TRBV7-9	-
CASTGVEVSGEQYF	TGTGCCAGCACAGGGGTAGAAGTATCAGGCGAGCAGTACTTC	-	TRBJ2-7	TRBV27	-
CASSHPQATEAFF	TGTGCCAGCAGCCACCCCCAGGCCACTGAAGCTTTCTTT	-	TRBJ1-1	TRBV7-9	-
CAISGGGDWAFSGNTIYF	TGTGCCATCAGCGGAGGGGGGGACTGGGCGTTCTCTGGAAACACCATATATTTT	-	TRBJ1-3	TRBV10-3	-
CSVGGLAGARNEQFF	TGCAGCGTTGGTGGACTAGCGGGGGCGAGGAATGAGCAGTTCTTC	-	TRBJ2-1	TRBV29-1	TRBD2
CSGDTEAFF	TGCAGCGGGGACACTGAAGCTTTCTTT	-	TRBJ1-1	TRBV29-1	-
CASSWGSGNTIYF	TGTGCCAGCAGCTGGGGCTCTGGAAACACCATATATTTT	-	TRBJ1-3	TRBV7-9	-
CASSVPSGDANTGELFF	TGTGCCAGCAGCGTGCCCAGTGGGGACGCGAACACCGGGGAGCTGTTTTTT	-	TRBJ2-2	TRBV9	-
CASIKRLAGIYEQYF	TGTGCCAGCATAAAGCGACTAGCGGGGATCTACGAGCAGTACTTC	once	TRBJ2-7	TRBV27	TRBD2
CASSGQGTYGYTF	TGTGCCAGCAGTGGACAGGGAACCTATGGCTACACCTTC	-	TRBJ1-2	TRBV12-3/TRBV12-4	TRBD1
CSAPGQGMNEQFF	TGCAGTGCTCCGGGACAGGGCATGAATGAGCAGTTCTTC	-	TRBJ2-1	TRBV20-1	TRBD1
CASSKSTYTDTQYF	TGCGCCAGCAGCAAGTCCACCTACACAGATACGCAGTATTTT	-	TRBJ2-3	TRBV4-1	-
CASAHSGHTGELFF	TGTGCTAGTGCCCATTCAGGCCACACCGGGGAGCTGTTTTTT	-	TRBJ2-2	TRBV12-5	-
CASSLRSTEAFF	TGTGCCAGCTCACTTAGGAGTACTGAAGCTTTCTTT	-	TRBJ1-1	TRBV18	-
CASSQAREGPTYYGYTF	TGTGCCAGCAGCCAAGCCCGAGAGGGCCCTACATACTATGGCTACACCTTC	-	TRBJ1-2	TRBV4-2	-
CASSPAREGNTIYF	TGTGCCAGCAGTCCGGCCAGGGAGGGAAACACCATATATTTT	-	TRBJ1-3	TRBV28	-
CASSPPGGNGLGTDTQYF	TGTGCCAGCTCACCACCGGGGGGGAACGGCCTAGGCACAGATACGCAGTATTTT	-	TRBJ2-3	TRBV18	TRBD2
CSAPDYAQYF	TGCAGTGCGCCGGACTATGCGCAGTATTTT	-	TRBJ2-3	TRBV20-1	-
CASSPGQGIGPLHF	TGTGCCAGCAGCCCGGGGCAGGGGATCGGACCCCTCCACTTT	-	TRBJ1-6	TRBV7-9	-
CASSVMLGTPDTGELFF	TGTGCCAGCAGCGTAATGCTCGGGACACCTGACACCGGGGAGCTGTTTTTT	-	TRBJ2-2	TRBV7-3	-
CASSIGSYTEAFF	TGTGCCAGTAGTATAGGGTCCTACACTGAAGCTTTCTTT	-	TRBJ1-1	TRBV19	-
CSAREHGQDSGGYTF	TGCAGTGCTAGAGAACACGGACAGGACAGCGGTGGCTACACCTTC	-	TRBJ1-2	TRBV20-1	TRBD1
CAISEDTLAPNEQFF	TGTGCCATCAGCGAGGACACCCTAGCCCCCAATGAGCAGTTCTTC	-	TRBJ2-1	TRBV10-3	-
CASSLRGQGDQPQHF	TGTGCCAGCAGCTTAAGGGGACAGGGCGATCAGCCCCAGCATTTT	-	TRBJ1-5	TRBV11-2	TRBD1
CASSSTGWHYGYTF	TGTGCCAGCAGTAGCACAGGGTGGCACTATGGCTACACCTTC	-	TRBJ1-2	TRBV12-3/TRBV12-4	-
CASSSRTGDLEKLFF	TGCGCCAGCAGCTCCCGGACAGGGGACCTTGAAAAACTGTTTTTT	-	TRBJ1-4	TRBV5-1	TRBD1
CASSFAGYNSPLHF	TGTGCCAGCAGTTTCGCAGGGTATAATTCACCCCTCCACTTT	-	TRBJ1-6	TRBV28	-
CASSPPDRAISGNTIYF	TGTGCCAGCAGTCCACCGGACAGGGCTATCTCTGGAAACACCATATATTTT	once	TRBJ1-3	TRBV28	TRBD1
CASMKSGGAGDTQYF	TGTGCCAGTATGAAAAGCGGGGGGGCCGGAGATACGCAGTATTTT	-	TRBJ2-3	TRBV19	TRBD2
CASSQDTRQSTDTQYF	TGTGCCAGCAGCCAAGATACCCGACAGAGCACAGATACGCAGTATTTT	-	TRBJ2-3	TRBV3-1	-
CSLIGQATDAQYF	TGCAGCTTAATCGGACAGGCCACAGATGCGCAGTATTTT	-	TRBJ2-3	TRBV29-1	TRBD1
CASQGTGDFWQPQHF	TGTGCCAGCCAAGGGACAGGGGATTTTTGGCAGCCCCAGCATTTT	-	TRBJ1-5	TRBV6-2/TRBV6-3	TRBD1
CASSQDVGLATGETQYF	TGTGCCAGCAGCCAAGATGTGGGACTAGCGACCGGCGAGACCCAGTACTTC	-	TRBJ2-5	TRBV3-1	TRBD2
CASSRGLDREF	TGTGCCAGCAGCCGTGGACTGGACAGGGAATTC	once	TRBJ2-1	TRBV7-9	TRBD1
CASSLGSTYEQYF	TGTGCCAGCAGCTTGGGAAGTACCTACGAGCAGTACTTC	-	TRBJ2-7	TRBV5-6	-
CASSATGTTEDYSGNTIYF	TGTGCCAGCAGCGCGACCGGGACAACTGAGGACTACTCTGGAAACACCATATATTTT	-	TRBJ1-3	TRBV12-3/TRBV12-4	-
CASSSPSSVTVDEKLFF	TGTGCCAGCAGCTCCCCTTCCTCGGTGACAGTCGATGAAAAACTGTTTTTT	once	TRBJ1-4	TRBV28	-
CASGYPGTEGTYEQYF	TGTGCTAGTGGTTACCCCGGGACGGAGGGGACCTACGAGCAGTACTTC	-	TRBJ2-7	TRBV12-5	-
CASSLYGLGQQFF	TGTGCCAGCAGTTTGTATGGCTTGGGACAGCAGTTCTTC	-	TRBJ2-1	TRBV12-3/TRBV12-4	-
CASRGTDYSPLHF	TGTGCCAGCAGGGGGACAGACTATTCACCCCTCCACTTT	-	TRBJ1-6	TRBV5-4	TRBD1